Following are 22 T cell receptor beta chains from one sample sequenced in a study of hypomethylating agent response in myelodysplastic syndrome (dated by TCRdb to 2020 to 2022). The receptor library was made with the immunoSEQ multiplex PCR assay. Entries here come from immuneACCESS through TCRdb and include only in-frame sequences with V and J called. Some clones fail to appear in such tables; in the studies checked, an unresolved V gene covers under half of the shortfall, and the cause of the remainder is unknown. Here the sample has nearly 4,500 clones; 82% occur a single time. The ten largest clones add up to about 17% of the sample. This sample comprised bone marrow, obtained before or after starting hypomethylating agent treatment for myelodysplastic syndrome (not recorded which). Receptors were obtained from a human donor with myelodysplastic syndrome.

To note about this clone: The junction shows a germline mismatch at one end, possibly a read error. The V gene is TRBV7-7, the J gene TRBJ2-2, with D hard to call. The germline V gene encodes CDR1 SSHAT and CDR2 FNYEAQ (reference sequence). CDR3 length: 12 residues. This CDR3 is CASSSGGGELFF. CDR3 bases: TGTGCTAGCAGCTCCGGTGGCGGGGAGCTGTTTTTT. Supplemented by reference TRBV7-7 and TRBJ2-2, the full variable domain reads GAGVSQSPRYKVTKRGQDVTLRCDPISSHATLYWYQQALGQGPEFLTYFNYEAQPDKSGLPSDRFSAERPEGSISTLTIQRTEQRDSAMYRCASSSGGGELFFGEGSRLTVL.

This chain uses TRBV6-6 with TRBJ2-7, with D perhaps given as TRBD1 or TRBD2 (6 bases each). Looked up from germline, CDR1 is MNHNY and CDR2 is SVGAGI (reference sequence). The CDR3 runs 14 residues. V gave up 7 bases and J gave up 4 bases, with 17 bases separating them. The CDR3 DNA reads as TGTGCCAGCACCTACCGGGGGCAATCTTACGAGCAGTACTTC. Amino acid sequence: CASTYRGQSYEQYF.

The chain employs TRBV2 and TRBJ2-7; D not resolved. Looked up from germline, CDR1 is SNHLY and CDR2 is FYNNEI. This CDR3 contains 14 residues. V gave up 7 bases and J gave up 0 bases, with 13 bases separating them. The CDR3 loop is CASMTDWSSYEQYF. The DNA for the CDR3 is TGTGCCAGCATGACCGATTGGAGCTCCTACGAGCAGTACTTC. The variable domain in full, with the rest retrieved from reference TRBV2 and TRBJ2-7, is EPEVTQTPSHQVTQMGQEVILRCVPISNHLYFYWYRQILGQKVEFLVSFYNNEISEKSEIFDDQFSVERPDGSNFTLKIRSTKLEDSAMYFCASMTDWSSYEQYFGPGTRLTVT.

This clone came up a few times. CDR3 protein: CASSLQVGYGYTF. The CDR3 bases are TGCGCCAGCAGCTTACAGGTGGGCTATGGCTACACCTTC. The genes are TRBV5-1 and TRBJ1-2; D possibly corresponds to TRBD1 (5 bases). V shed 2 bases and J shed 4 bases, with 9 bases lying between them. Germline V gene data show CDR1 as SGHRS and CDR2 as YFSETQ. There are 13 residues in the CDR3. The variable domain in full, with the rest retrieved from reference TRBV5-1 and TRBJ1-2, is KAGVTQTPRYLIKTRGQQVTLSCSPISGHRSVSWYQQTPGQGLQFLFEYFSETQRNKGNFPGRFSGRQFSNSRSEMNVSTLELGDSALYLCASSLQVGYGYTFGSGTRLTVV.

The gene calls are TRBV19 and TRBJ2-5; tentatively, D is TRBD2 (5 bases). The CDR3 length is 13 residues. V was clipped by 1 base and J by 6 bases, with 9 bases between them. Germline V lookup: CDR1 LNHDA, CDR2 SQIVND (reference sequence). The CDR3 sequence is CASSIGPGKTQYF. In DNA form, the CDR3 reads TGTGCCAGTAGTATAGGTCCGGGAAAGACCCAGTACTTC.

The chain recombines TRBV11-1 with TRBJ2-3; D may be TRBD2 (5 bases). Trimming took off 5 bases at V and 2 bases at J, with 11 bases between the two ends. The germline V gene has CDR1 SGHAT and CDR2 FQDESV (reference sequence). This CDR3 spans 14 amino acids. Here the CDR3 reads CASSLRGLTDTQYF. The CDR3 region has the DNA TGTGCCAGCAGCCTTCGTGGACTCACAGATACGCAGTATTTT.

The CDR3 spells CASSSQGGRAAGANVLTF. Here the CDR3 DNA reads TGTGCCAGCAGCTCCCAGGGCGGGAGGGCCGCTGGGGCCAACGTCCTGACTTTC. This chain joins TRBV7-2 and TRBJ2-6, with 9 bases fitting TRBD2. The germline CDR1 and CDR2 sequences are SGHTA and FQGNSA. CDR3 length equals 18 residues. V lost 4 bases to trimming and J lost 2 bases; unmatched junction nucleotides: 9. Using reference TRBV7-2 and TRBJ2-6 for the parts outside the CDR3, the full variable domain is GAGVSQSPSNKVTEKGKDVELRCDPISGHTALYWYRQSLGQGLEFLIYFQGNSAPDKSGLPSDRFSAERTGGSVSTLTIQRTQQEDSAVYLCASSSQGGRAAGANVLTFGAGSRLTVL.

The chain uses TRBV28 and TRBJ2-1; TRBD2 agrees at 12 bases. This CDR3 is 14 amino acids long. CDR1 and CDR2 from the germline V gene are MDHEN and SYDVKM. V dropped 2 bases and J dropped 12; count of bases not matched to a gene: 5. CDR3 in DNA: TGTGCCAGCAGTTTAAGACTAGCGGGAGTCTGGCAGTTCTTC. It codes for CASSLRLAGVWQFF.

The chain is built from TRBV29-1 and TRBJ2-5; D possibly corresponds to TRBD1 (5 bases). The CDR3 is made up of 12 amino acids. V gave up 5 bases and J gave up 8 bases, with 15 bases separating them. Germline V gene lookup returns CDR1 SQVTM and CDR2 ANQGSEA. CDR3 bases: TGCAGCGTTCGCCAGGGTCACGAAACCCAGTACTTC. Translated, it gives CSVRQGHETQYF. The full variable domain, with the rest looked up from reference TRBV29-1 and TRBJ2-5, is SAVISQKPSRDICQRGTSLTIQCQVDSQVTMMFWYRQQPGQSLTLIATANQGSEATYESGFVIDKFPISRPNLTFSTLTVSNMSPEDSSIYLCSVRQGHETQYFGPGTRLLVL.

The chain recombines TRBV6-6 with TRBJ2-5; D possibly corresponds to TRBD1 (5 bases). CDR1 and CDR2 (germline): MNHNY, SVGAGI (reference sequence). The CDR3 contains 12 residues. The ends were cut back, 4 bases at V and 9 bases at J, with 12 bases in the middle. In nucleotides, the CDR3 is TGTGCCAGCAGTTGGGGCAGTATATCCCAGTACTTC. Residues: CASSWGSISQYF.

This sequence joins TRBV6-1 and TRBJ1-5; no definite D call. Germline values: CDR1 MNHNS, CDR2 SASEGT. Trimming left V 3 bases short and J 8 bases short, with 23 bases between. The CDR3 loop spans 17 amino acids. CDR3 in amino acids: CASSDPQGGERGKPQHF. The CDR3 DNA follows: TGTGCCAGCAGTGACCCACAAGGCGGGGAACGGGGAAAGCCCCAGCATTTT.

The chain uses TRBV5-1 and TRBJ1-2, with 7 positions matching TRBD1. The CDR3 totals 14 residues. Germline V lookup: CDR1 SGHRS, CDR2 YFSETQ. V shed 4 bases and J 2 bases; nucleotides not matched to a gene: 5. The CDR3 is CASSREQGNYGYTF. CDR3 DNA: TGCGCCAGCAGCAGGGAACAGGGGAACTATGGCTACACCTTC.

The J gene is TRBJ1-2, the V gene TRBV27; perhaps TRBD1 as D (5 bases). V lost 4 bases and J 1 base, leaving 10 bases between the germline ends. The CDR3 extends over 14 amino acids. CDR1 is MNHEY and CDR2 is SMNVEV in the germline V gene (reference sequence). CDR3 loop: CASSSYGGNYGYTF. In DNA, the CDR3 is TGTGCCAGCAGTTCCTATGGGGGTAACTATGGCTACACCTTC.

This rearrangement joins TRBV2 to TRBJ2-2; possibly TRBD1 for D (6 bases). The germline V gene has CDR1 SNHLY and CDR2 FYNNEI. The CDR3 runs 14 residues. Trimming left V 8 bases short and J 2 bases short, with 12 bases between. The CDR3 is CASSLDRNTGELFF. The CDR3 nucleotides are TGTGCCAGCTCATTGGACAGAAACACCGGGGAGCTGTTTTTT. Supplemented by reference TRBV2 and TRBJ2-2, the full variable domain reads EPEVTQTPSHQVTQMGQEVILRCVPISNHLYFYWYRQILGQKVEFLVSFYNNEISEKSEIFDDQFSVERPDGSNFTLKIRSTKLEDSAMYFCASSLDRNTGELFFGEGSRLTVL.

The V and J genes are TRBV14 and TRBJ1-3; D unclear. Germline V lookup: CDR1 SGHDN, CDR2 FVKESK. V dropped 0 bases and J dropped 8 bases, with 11 bases sitting between them. CDR3 size: 14 residues. The CDR3 coding sequence is TGTGCCAGCAGCCAAGAACGGGGTGTAGACACCATATATTTT. This translates into CASSQERGVDTIYF.

The V call is TRBV27, the J call TRBJ1-6; D possibly corresponds to TRBD1 (6 bases). Germline V lookup: CDR1 MNHEY, CDR2 SMNVEV (reference sequence). The CDR3 contains 14 residues. V was shortened by 5 bases and J by 8 bases, with 13 bases between the two germline ends. The DNA of the CDR3 is TGTGCCAGCAGTCCCGGGACACTTCATTCACCCCTCCACTTT. Its protein is CASSPGTLHSPLHF.

This clone was counted once. This chain links TRBV27 with TRBJ1-3; possibly TRBD1 for D (6 bases). V was trimmed by 5 bases and J by 4 bases, leaving 9 bases between them. Looked up from germline, CDR1 is MNHEY and CDR2 is SMNVEV (reference sequence). The CDR3 extends over 13 amino acids. For the CDR3, the DNA is TGTGCCAGCAGTGGGGGCGGCGGAAACACCATATATTTT. Amino acids: CASSGGGGNTIYF.

V gene TRBV2 combines with J gene TRBJ2-1, with TRBD2 identical over 7 bases. CDR1 SNHLY and CDR2 FYNNEI come from the germline V gene. With 1 base clipped from V and 0 bases from J, the junction kept 3 bases outside the gene matches. The CDR3 consists of 16 residues. In nucleotides, the CDR3 is TGTGCCAGCAGTGAAGGGCTAGCGGCCTCCTACAATGAGCAGTTCTTC. It encodes CASSEGLAASYNEQFF.

J is TRBJ2-3 and V is TRBV6-1; D ambiguous. Germline CDR1 is MNHNS and CDR2 is SASEGT. Trimming pared 10 bases from V and 2 bases from J, leaving 10 bases between. The CDR3 consists of 12 residues. CDR3 sequence reads: CATEHDTDTQYF. CDR3 DNA sequence: TGTGCCACCGAACATGACACAGATACGCAGTATTTT.

V and J are TRBV5-1 and TRBJ2-7; D unresolved. The germline V gene has CDR1 SGHRS and CDR2 YFSETQ. This CDR3 comprises 16 residues. Trimming stripped 1 base from V and 1 base from J, with 15 bases between. CDR3 DNA: TGCGCCAGCAGCTTGAACGTCGGTCGAGCGTCCTACGAGCAGTACTTC. Its protein product is CASSLNVGRASYEQYF.

The V and J genes are TRBV27 and TRBJ2-5; D not resolved. Germline V CDR1 and CDR2: MNHEY, SMNVEV (reference sequence). Trimming took off 5 bases at V and 0 bases at J, with 1 base between the two ends. This CDR3 has 11 residues. This CDR3 is CASSHQETQYF. The CDR3 nucleotides read TGTGCCAGCAGTCACCAAGAGACCCAGTACTTC.

The V and J genes are TRBV5-5 and TRBJ2-1; D is uncertain. Germline CDR1 is SGHKS and CDR2 is YYEKEE (reference sequence). The length of the CDR3 is 12 residues. V was shortened by 2 bases and J by 9 bases, with 9 bases between the two germline ends. CDR3 sequence: CASSFSGLEQFF. CDR3 DNA sequence: TGTGCCAGCAGCTTCTCCGGCCTTGAGCAGTTCTTC. The variable domain in full, completed from reference TRBV5-5 and TRBJ2-1, reads DAGVTQSPTHLIKTRGQQVTLRCSPISGHKSVSWYQQVLGQGPQFIFQYYEKEERGRGNFPDRFSARQFPNYSSELNVNALLLGDSALYLCASSFSGLEQFFGPGTRLTVL.